The 28 T cell receptor beta chains below all came from one sample that was sequenced in a study of T cell repertoires in cytomegalovirus infection. MiXCR was run by TCRdb on the reads, yielding one entry per CDR3 protein. Of about 770,000 distinct CDR3 sequences listed, 25% to 30% were seen once; the top ten hold over 10%. Their antigens remain unidentified. The sequencing used cultured CD8+ T cells from PBMCs, collected from culture after CMV antigen stimulation. The source of these receptors is a human donor in good health (CMV status not recorded). Some clones in this sample may be carry-over from other donors' samples.

The chain carries TRBV12-3 or TRBV12-4 and TRBJ1-2; D perhaps matches TRBD1 (6 bases). The CDR3 covers 12 residues. The V and J ends lost 6 bases and 6 bases respectively, with 11 bases between them. The CDR3 protein is CASRTGYDGYTF. As DNA, the CDR3 is TGTGCCAGCAGAACAGGGTATGATGGCTACACCTTC.

At least ten counts were recorded for this clonotype. The V call is TRBV7-6, the J call TRBJ2-2, with D tentatively TRBD1 or TRBD2 (5 bases each). The CDR3 loop spans 16 amino acids. V was pared by 3 bases and J by 1 base, with 12 bases between. Germline V gene data show CDR1 as SGHVS and CDR2 as FNYEAQ. CDR3 residues: CASSFGAGRNTGELFF. The CDR3 coding sequence is TGTGCCAGCAGCTTCGGGGCAGGGCGGAACACCGGGGAGCTGTTTTTT.

As DNA, the CDR3 is TGTGCCAGCAGTTACCAGACTTACAATGAGCAGTTCTTC. It yields the protein CASSYQTYNEQFF. The chain employs TRBV6-2 or TRBV6-3 and TRBJ2-1; D not resolved. Looked up from germline, CDR1 is MNHEY and CDR2 is SVGEGT. The CDR3 runs to 13 residues. Between the trimmed V and J ends, which lost 2 bases and 4 bases, there was a span of 6 bases.

The chain links TRBV9 to TRBJ2-1; TRBD1 matches 10 bases. The CDR3 runs to 17 residues. Germline V gene sequence: CDR1 SGDLS, CDR2 YYNGEE. The V and J ends lost 0 bases and 9 bases, in that order; junction bases with no gene match: 12. As DNA, the CDR3 is TGTGCCAGCAGCGTAGCCGTGGCCGGGACAGGGGTTCTTGAGCAGTTCTTC. Its translation is CASSVAVAGTGVLEQFF. Full variable domain (remainder filled in from reference TRBV9 and TRBJ2-1): DSGVTQTPKHLITATGQRVTLRCSPRSGDLSVYWYQQSLDQGLQFLIQYYNGEERAKGNILERFSAQQFPDLHSELNLSSLELGDSALYFCASSVAVAGTGVLEQFFGPGTRLTVL.

This clonotype was observed many times. The rearrangement uses TRBV7-9 and TRBJ2-1; D is unclear. The length of the CDR3 is 12 residues. Germline V gene sequence: CDR1 SEHNR, CDR2 FQNEAQ (reference sequence). The germline V and J ends were trimmed by 6 bases and 8 bases, with 11 bases remaining between them. The CDR3 DNA sequence: TGTGCCAGCAGTTCTTTAGAGGATGAGCAGTTCTTC. Translating it yields CASSSLEDEQFF.

The rearrangement joins TRBV20-1 to TRBJ2-1; 8 bases are shared with TRBD2. V shed 5 bases and J 0 bases; nucleotides not matched to a gene: 12. Germline V gene sequence: CDR1 DFQATT, CDR2 SNEGSKA (reference sequence). The CDR3 sequence is 17 residues long. CDR3 residues: CSAGGGVAGSSYNEQFF. The CDR3 DNA follows: TGCAGTGCTGGAGGGGGGGTAGCGGGGAGCTCCTACAATGAGCAGTTCTTC.

A few counts support this clonotype. The J gene is TRBJ1-4, the V gene TRBV6-1; no clear D gene. Looked up from germline, CDR1 is MNHNS and CDR2 is SASEGT. Trimming took 2 bases from V and 0 from J, leaving 13 bases between them. The CDR3 has 17 amino acids. The CDR3 region has the DNA TGTGCCAGCAGTGAATCCGCAGGTCCGGCAACTAATGAAAAACTGTTTTTT. It translates to CASSESAGPATNEKLFF.

This clonotype was counted a few times. DNA for the CDR3: TGCGCCAGCAGCCAAGACGGACAGGTTAGCACAGATACGCAGTATTTT. Translated: CASSQDGQVSTDTQYF. The chain recombines TRBV4-3 with TRBJ2-3, with 7 bases lining up with TRBD1. CDR1 LGHNA and CDR2 YSLEER come from the germline V gene. There are 16 residues in the CDR3. V shed 0 bases, J shed 0 bases, and the junction held 3 bases outside the gene matches.

The chain links TRBV7-2 to TRBJ2-1, with D possibly matching TRBD2 (5 bases). Germline lookup yields CDR1 SGHTA and CDR2 FQGNSA. This CDR3 is built from 14 residues. The V end lost 5 bases, the J end lost 6 bases, and 14 bases lay between the germline ends. The CDR3 loop reads CASSETITGNEQFF. CDR3 coding DNA: TGTGCCAGCAGCGAGACTATTACTGGCAATGAGCAGTTCTTC. Full variable domain (remainder filled in from reference TRBV7-2 and TRBJ2-1): GAGVSQSPSNKVTEKGKDVELRCDPISGHTALYWYRQSLGQGLEFLIYFQGNSAPDKSGLPSDRFSAERTGGSVSTLTIQRTQQEDSAVYLCASSETITGNEQFFGPGTRLTVL.

V is TRBV7-9 and J is TRBJ1-2; no reliable D call. CDR3 length: 14 residues. Trimming shortened V by 4 bases and J by 1 base, and 10 bases separated the two germline ends. Per the germline V gene, CDR1 is SEHNR and CDR2 is FQNEAQ (reference sequence). The CDR3 region has the DNA TGTGCCAGCAGCTCCCCGACGGATAACTATGGCTACACCTTC. Residues: CASSSPTDNYGYTF.

This clonotype was detected a few times. This chain connects TRBV7-6 to TRBJ2-5; TRBD1 agrees at 8 bases. Unmatched junction bases numbered 13, after V lost 5 bases and J lost 5 bases. This CDR3 has 16 residues. Germline-derived CDR1 and CDR2 are SGHVS and FNYEAQ. CDR3 nucleotide sequence: TGTGCCAGCAGCCCGATGCGGGACAGGTCGGACGAGACCCAGTACTTC. Its translation: CASSPMRDRSDETQYF.

This clonotype was seen a few times. This chain joins TRBV27 and TRBJ2-1; D is perhaps TRBD2 (6 bases). There are 15 residues in the CDR3. Germline V gene lookup returns CDR1 MNHEY and CDR2 SMNVEV (reference sequence). V gave up 2 bases and J gave up 5 bases, with 13 bases separating them. The CDR3 region has the DNA TGTGCCAGCAGTTTAAGCGGGCCCACTCACAATGAGCAGTTCTTC. This codes for CASSLSGPTHNEQFF.

The sample holds a few counts of this clonotype. This chain connects TRBV6-6 to TRBJ2-3; D ambiguous. The CDR3 length is 13 residues. V was clipped by 2 bases and J by 4 bases, with 7 bases between them. The germline gives CDR1 MNHNY, CDR2 SVGAGI (reference sequence). This CDR3 reads CASSYVVPDTQYF. CDR3 nucleotide sequence: TGTGCCAGCAGTTACGTGGTTCCAGATACGCAGTATTTT.

V and J are TRBV7-6 and TRBJ1-5; D uncertain. Germline V CDR1 and CDR2: SGHVS, FNYEAQ. V was trimmed by 1 base and J by 3 bases, leaving 13 bases between them. CDR3 length: 16 residues. CDR3 bases: TGTGCCAGCAGCTTAGACGGAGATGCCCCCAATCAGCCCCAGCATTTT. Amino acid sequence: CASSLDGDAPNQPQHF.

The chain joins TRBV18 to TRBJ2-3; D gene unclear. This CDR3 is 12 amino acids long. Trimming cost V 0 bases and J 5 bases, with 3 bases left between them. Germline V gene sequence: CDR1 KGHSH, CDR2 LQKENI. CDR3 region: CASSPPQDTQYF. CDR3 nucleotide sequence: TGTGCCAGCTCACCACCCCAAGATACGCAGTATTTT.

V usage is TRBV19 and J usage is TRBJ2-7, with TRBD1 matching over 10 bases. The CDR3 loop spans 15 amino acids. Losses at the gene ends were 1 base for V and 5 bases for J; bases not matched to a gene: 5. Germline CDR1 and CDR2: LNHDA and SQIVND (reference sequence). Written as DNA, the CDR3 is TGTGCCAGTAGTATAGCTGGGACAGGGGACGACGAGCAGTACTTC. This translates into CASSIAGTGDDEQYF.

The chain recombines TRBV7-6 with TRBJ2-1, with D possibly matching TRBD1 (6 bases). Germline V CDR1 and CDR2: SGHVS, FNYEAQ. The CDR3 loop spans 14 amino acids. Trimming left V 4 bases short and J 7 bases short, with 14 bases between. DNA for the CDR3: TGTGCCAGCAGCTATGGGGACACGGGGAATGAGCAGTTCTTC. Protein: CASSYGDTGNEQFF.

This clonotype appeared a few times. The chain combines TRBV19 with TRBJ1-2; the D gene is possibly TRBD1 (6 bases). Germline CDR1 and CDR2: LNHDA and SQIVND (reference sequence). The CDR3 has 17 residues. Trimming left V 6 bases short and J 6 bases short, with 26 bases between. CDR3 DNA sequence: TGTGCCAGTAGCCCCCAAAGACAGGCCCAACACAGCGATGGCTACACCTTC. Translated: CASSPQRQAQHSDGYTF.

The sample holds a few counts of this clonotype. V usage is TRBV11-3 and J usage is TRBJ2-7; 12 bases fit TRBD1. The CDR3 is 16 amino acids. Germline values: CDR1 SGHNT, CDR2 YENEEA. Losses at the gene ends were 5 bases for V and 4 bases for J; bases not matched to a gene: 9. The DNA of the CDR3 is TGTGCCAGCAGCCCAACCGGGACAGGGGGCGGATACGAGCAGTACTTC. Residues: CASSPTGTGGGYEQYF.

This chain links TRBV7-8 with TRBJ2-1, with 11 bases that match TRBD2. Germline V gene data show CDR1 as SGHVS and CDR2 as FQNEAQ. This CDR3 has 14 residues. The V gene end was trimmed by 5 bases and the J gene end by 7 bases; junction bases not matched to a gene: 4. CDR3 sequence (DNA): TGTGCCAGCAGCGAAGCTAGCGGGGGGAATGAGCAGTTCTTC. This gives the protein CASSEASGGNEQFF.

In the case of this clonotype: This may arise from a read error, as a much more abundant clone is one base away. The rearrangement links TRBV6-4 to TRBJ2-2; a possible D gene is TRBD2 (5 bases). The CDR3 contains 15 residues. Germline values: CDR1 MRHNA, CDR2 SNTAGT. The CDR3 DNA follows: TGTGCCAGCAGTGACTCGACCCTGAACACCGGGAAGCTGTTTTTT. This codes for CASSDSTLNTGKLFF.

The V and J genes are TRBV4-2 and TRBJ2-1; no firm D call. The V end lost 0 bases, the J end lost 7 bases, and 16 bases lay between the germline ends. The length of the CDR3 is 16 residues. Per germline, CDR1 LGHNA and CDR2 YNFKEQ. DNA for the CDR3: TGTGCCAGCAGCCAAGAGACTTATCCTCCTACAAATGAGCAGTTCTTC. Amino acid sequence: CASSQETYPPTNEQFF.

CDR3 DNA sequence: TGTGCCAGCAGCCAACTGCGGGATACGCAGTATTTT. Encoded protein: CASSQLRDTQYF. This chain joins TRBV7-9 and TRBJ2-3; D is undetermined. The germline V gene has CDR1 SEHNR and CDR2 FQNEAQ (reference sequence). The V end was cut by 5 bases, the J end by 6 bases, with 9 bases between. CDR3 length: 12 residues. Based on the CDR3 plus reference TRBV7-9 and TRBJ2-3, the full variable domain is DTGVSQNPRHKITKRGQNVTFRCDPISEHNRLYWYRQTLGQGPEFLTYFQNEAQLEKSRLLSDRFSAERPKGSFSTLEIQRTEQGDSAMYLCASSQLRDTQYFGPGTRLTVL.

This clonotype was recorded once. The junction shows a germline mismatch at one end, possibly a read error. This rearrangement joins TRBV19 to TRBJ2-3, with TRBD2 matching 9 bases. Germline assignment: CDR1 LNHDA and CDR2 SQIVND (reference sequence). This CDR3 has 16 residues. The CDR3 loop is CASSIPLAGGPDTQCF. CDR3 sequence (DNA): TGTGCCAGTAGTATCCCCCTGGCGGGGGGGCCGGATACGCAGTGTTTT. Looking up the rest from reference TRBV19 and TRBJ2-3 gives the full variable domain: DGGITQSPKYLFRKEGQNVTLSCEQNLNHDAMYWYRQDPGQGLRLIYYSQIVNDFQKGDIAEGYSVSREKKESFPLTVTSAQKNPTAFYLCASSIPLAGGPDTQCFGPGTRLTVL.

This clonotype turned up a few times. The chain uses TRBV2 and TRBJ1-4; the match to TRBD1 covers 9 bases. Germline values: CDR1 SNHLY, CDR2 FYNNEI. With V trimmed by 6 bases and J by 6 bases, 8 bases remained unmatched. The length of the CDR3 is 15 residues. CDR3 coding DNA: TGTGCCAGCAGGGGGACAGGGTTTGAGGATGAAAAACTGTTTTTT. It is translated as CASRGTGFEDEKLFF.

This clonotype was recorded a few times. The chain employs TRBV7-9 and TRBJ1-2; a possible D gene is TRBD1 (6 bases). In germline, CDR1 is SEHNR, CDR2 FQNEAQ (reference sequence). This CDR3 region has 15 residues. V lost 5 bases to trimming and J lost 1 base, with 14 bases between them. The CDR3 nucleotides read TGTGCCAGCAGCCATACAGGGATGTATAACTATGGCTACACCTTC. Translated: CASSHTGMYNYGYTF.

V and J are TRBV7-1 and TRBJ1-4; D is ambiguous. TRBV7-1 falls under the ORF class, with uncertain function. The CDR3 has 14 amino acids. V gave up 7 bases and J gave up 0 bases, with 9 bases separating them. CDR3 amino acids: CASTKDPTNEKLFF. CDR3 DNA: TGTGCCAGCACCAAGGACCCAACTAATGAAAAACTGTTTTTT.

This clonotype was counted many times. A read error may explain this, as a much larger clone is one base away. The V call is TRBV12-3 or TRBV12-4, the J call TRBJ2-1, with unresolved D. Trimming shortened V by 2 bases and J by 3 bases, and 5 bases separated the two germline ends. The CDR3 covers 13 residues. CDR3 coding DNA: TGTGCCAGCAGTTTAACCAGCTACAATGAGCAGTTCTTC. Amino acids: CASSLTSYNEQFF.